This T cell receptor (beta chain) was sequenced for a study of T cells in Graves' hyperthyroidism and ophthalmopathy (dated by TCRdb to the late 2010s). A note on the overall study: Peripheral blood samples were taken at initial diagnosis, before any treatment was given. To identify distinguishing TCR V-J signatures, a discovery cohort of 95 to 100 patients was used, comprising some 45 with Graves' ophthalmopathy and around 57 with stable Graves' hyperthyroidism. Prospective prediction of ophthalmopathy was tested in an independent validation cohort consisting of fewer than 20 hyperthyroidism patients and more than 15 patients who later progressed to ophthalmopathy. For training and testing, the 110 or so patients in the discovery cohort were randomly divided in a 7:3 ratio. In about 6 Graves' hyperthyroidism patients, the study also compared T-cell repertoires from thyroid tissue with T-cell repertoires from blood. Following sampling, methimazole starting at 30 mg daily was given to hyperthyroidism patients, and high-dose intravenous methylprednisolone was given to ophthalmopathy patients. TCR Vbeta CDR3 sequencing of 120 to 150 peripheral blood samples (43 ophthalmopathy, 70 to 85 hyperthyroidism and some 17 progressor patients) is reported in the paper.

A patient counted as having stable Graves' hyperthyroidism if no progression to ophthalmopathy occurred over 18 months of follow-up. The hyperthyroidism patients were between 18 and 65 years old and newly diagnosed, with a disease duration of less than 2 months. Patients with uncontrolled infections, other autoimmune diseases, pregnancy or lactation were excluded. Diagnoses were established on the basis of clinical symptoms, serum thyroxine and TRAb, thyroid ultrasound, and orbital computed tomography. PBMCs were isolated from about 9.2 ml of fresh peripheral blood by Ficoll-Paque density gradient centrifugation. Total RNA was extracted with Trizol reagent, and quality was checked on an Agilent 2100 Bioanalyzer. Amplification of TCR beta CDR3 regions was carried out from RNA transcripts. The first round of RT-PCR for the TCR CDR3 was performed with the HTBI primer set and the Qiagen OneStep RT-PCR kit. Libraries were constructed in a second round of multiplex PCR, after which size selection and purification were performed. The libraries were sequenced on an Illumina HiSeq2000 using paired-end 100 bp reads. Concerning the study's data processing: Raw data were processed with SOAPnuke, discarding reads with adapters, uncalled bases, mean Phred below 15, or no exact constant-primer or identifier match. High-quality paired reads were merged with COPE v1.2.5, and unique nucleotide sequences were defined as clonotypes. MiTCR v1.1 was used to align the clonotypes against IMGT TRBV, TRBD and TRBJ reference segments. Analysis was restricted to V-J combinations with a frequency above 0.0001, which covered 98% to 99.2% of repertoires. The TCS score was defined as F50 (clonal expansion) divided by E x V (chaos), with BLOSUM62-based TCRdist calculated between CDR3 peptides within each V-J. Welch's t-statistics and random forest reduced around 510 V-J features to some 14, which were used in a naive Bayes classifier (R e1071). The raw public data were reprocessed by TCRdb itself: fastp quality trimming at Q25, MiXCR clonotype calling, in-frame beta chains only. Rows matching on CDR3 protein sequence are summarized as one entry with the most common DNA and genes. The V and J calls reflect TCRdb's pipeline rather than the authors' work. This sample holds 300,000 to 350,000 distinct CDR3 sequences; over 15% were observed only once. Together, the top ten hold roughly a third of the sample.

General conclusions and limits of the study: Ophthalmopathy was separated from stable hyperthyroidism by a 13 V-J signature model, with around 90% sensitivity and roughly 81% specificity obtained in cross-validation and 80%/75% obtained in testing. No statistical method was used to set the sample size in advance, and investigators knew the group allocation. In validation, progression to ophthalmopathy was predicted by the model with around 71% sensitivity and approximately 78% specificity, a median of roughly 6.4 months before onset. Blood samples also contained most of the expanded thyroid clonotypes (frequency above 0.001), which suggests that blood repertoires may reflect thyroid immune responses.

Comment on this clonotype: It has no known antigen specificity. Within one base of it there is no much larger clone, and no base qualities were kept.

Including cysteine and phenylalanine, the CDR3 has 15 amino acids. Only the CDR3 region is kept as DNA, spanning 45 bases read in frame from base 1. V is reduced by 5 bases and J by 4 bases, leaving a spacing of 17 bases between them. The CDR1 and CDR2 encoded by the germline V gene are MNHNS and SASEGT. The clonotype was recovered from a man aged 30 to 39 with Graves' hyperthyroidism. This sequence uses TRBV6-1 and TRBJ1-1; TRBD1 might be the D gene, on 6 matching bases. Sequencing used blood. The DNA reads as follows: TGTGCCAGCAGTTATATGCGGACGGGGGCCACTGAAGCTTTCTTT. This yields the protein CASSYMRTGATEAFF.